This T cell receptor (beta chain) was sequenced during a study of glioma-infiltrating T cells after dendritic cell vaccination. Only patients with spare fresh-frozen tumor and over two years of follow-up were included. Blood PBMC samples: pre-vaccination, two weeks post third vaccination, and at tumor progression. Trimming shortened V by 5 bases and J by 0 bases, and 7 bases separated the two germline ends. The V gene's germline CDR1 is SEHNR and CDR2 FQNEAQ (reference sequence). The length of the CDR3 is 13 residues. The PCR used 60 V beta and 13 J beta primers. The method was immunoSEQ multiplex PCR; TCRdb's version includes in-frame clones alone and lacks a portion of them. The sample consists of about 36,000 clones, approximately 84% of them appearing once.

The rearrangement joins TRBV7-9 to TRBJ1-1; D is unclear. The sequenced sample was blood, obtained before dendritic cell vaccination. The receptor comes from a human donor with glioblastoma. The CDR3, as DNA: TGTGCCAGCAGCCCGGGAATGAACACTGAAGCTTTCTTT. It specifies CASSPGMNTEAFF.